The rows below give T cell receptor beta chains drawn from one sample of a study of blood T cell repertoires in COVID-19. Sequencing used immunoSEQ multiplex PCR; TCRdb keeps in-frame clones, though not all of them. Of a few hundred thousand clones in the sample, 80% to 90% were seen once. Sequencing input: PBMCs or T cells enriched from blood (not recorded which). The receptors derive from a woman in her late teens or twenties who had recovered from COVID-19. Both conserved end residues are part of each CDR3. The D gene is left open where the match is weak. The size field is filled for only some rows; it gives once, few, many or a size class.

size: -; D: -; V: TRBV15; J: TRBJ1-5; DNA: TGTGCCACCAGCATGGGACTCGGCAATCAGCCCCAGCATTTT; CDR3: CATSMGLGNQPQHF
size: -; D: TRBD1; V: TRBV7-9; J: TRBJ2-7; DNA: TGTGCCAGCAGCTCCGGACAGGGGACTCGTTGGTCCTACGAGCAGTACTTC; CDR3: CASSSGQGTRWSYEQYF
size: -; D: -; V: TRBV19; J: TRBJ1-5; DNA: TGTGCCAGTACTTCAAACCACAGCCCTAATCAGCCCCAGCATTTT; CDR3: CASTSNHSPNQPQHF
size: -; D: TRBD2; V: TRBV10-1; J: TRBJ2-1; DNA: TGCGCCAGCAGTGAATCTAGCGGGGGCTATGAGCAGTTCTTC; CDR3: CASSESSGGYEQFF
size: -; D: TRBD2; V: TRBV4-2; J: TRBJ2-3; DNA: TGTGCCAGCAGCCAAGGGGCTCTAGCGGGGGGCGACCGCGGCACAGATACGCAGTATTTT; CDR3: CASSQGALAGGDRGTDTQYF
size: -; D: -; V: TRBV9; J: TRBJ2-7; DNA: TGTGCCAGCAGCGGTCTGAGCTCCTACGAGCAGTACTTC; CDR3: CASSGLSSYEQYF
size: once; D: TRBD1; V: TRBV6-5; J: TRBJ1-2; DNA: TGTGCCAGCTCCTCAGGGGGATGGGGCTACACCTTC; CDR3: CASSSGGWGYTF
size: -; D: TRBD1; V: TRBV7-2; J: TRBJ1-5; DNA: TGTGCCAGCAGCAGACTGGGACAGGGGAATCAGCCCCAGCATTTT; CDR3: CASSRLGQGNQPQHF
size: -; D: -; V: TRBV19; J: TRBJ2-3; DNA: TGTGCCAGTAGTATCGGCAGGGTCATTTACACAGATACGCAGTATTTT; CDR3: CASSIGRVIYTDTQYF
size: -; D: TRBD1; V: TRBV27; J: TRBJ2-3; DNA: TGTGCCAGCAGTTTGCCACAGGGGACGCAGTATTTT; CDR3: CASSLPQGTQYF
size: -; D: TRBD2; V: TRBV14; J: TRBJ2-1; DNA: TGTGCCAGCAGCCTCGGGACTAGCGGGGGGATATATGAGCAGTTCTTC; CDR3: CASSLGTSGGIYEQFF
size: -; D: -; V: TRBV5-8; J: TRBJ2-5; DNA: TGTGCCAGCACCCCCCGGGAGACCCAGTACTTC; CDR3: CASTPRETQYF
size: -; D: TRBD1; V: TRBV28; J: TRBJ1-2; DNA: TGTGCCAGCAGTAGGACAGGGGAAAACTATGGCTACACCTTC; CDR3: CASSRTGENYGYTF
size: -; D: -; V: TRBV15; J: TRBJ2-2; DNA: TGTGCCACCAGCCCCCCGATACTAAATGGGGAGCTGTTTTTT; CDR3: CATSPPILNGELFF
size: -; D: -; V: TRBV29-1; J: TRBJ2-1; DNA: TGCAGCGTTTCGGACAGCTGGTCGGAGCAGTTCTTC; CDR3: CSVSDSWSEQFF
size: -; D: -; V: TRBV2; J: TRBJ2-2; DNA: TGTGCCAGCGGCACCGGGAGTGCGAACACCGGGGAGCTGTTTTTT; CDR3: CASGTGSANTGELFF
size: -; D: TRBD1; V: TRBV9; J: TRBJ2-1; DNA: TGTGCCAGCAGCGTAGGAGCGGGGACAGGGATAGGTGAGCAGTTCTTC; CDR3: CASSVGAGTGIGEQFF
size: -; D: TRBD1; V: TRBV7-6; J: TRBJ1-1; DNA: TGTGCCAGCAGCAGGGACAGCAACACTGAAGCTTTCTTT; CDR3: CASSRDSNTEAFF
size: -; D: -; V: TRBV28; J: TRBJ1-5; DNA: TGTGCCAGCAGTTTTAACGGGGATAGCAATCAGCCCCAGCATTTT; CDR3: CASSFNGDSNQPQHF
size: -; D: -; V: TRBV16; J: TRBJ1-6; DNA: TGTGCCAGCAGCCAATATCAAAGGGGAGGTAATTCACCCCTCCACTTT; CDR3: CASSQYQRGGNSPLHF
size: -; D: TRBD2; V: TRBV4-2; J: TRBJ2-7; DNA: TGTGCCAGCAGCCAGGATAGCCGTGGGACTAGCGGGGGTCGCGAGCAGTACTTC; CDR3: CASSQDSRGTSGGREQYF
size: -; D: -; V: TRBV6-6; J: TRBJ2-3; DNA: TGTGCCAGCAGTTACTCCGGGGAAGAGGATACGCAGTATTTT; CDR3: CASSYSGEEDTQYF
size: few; D: -; V: TRBV9; J: TRBJ2-7; DNA: TGTGCCAGCAGCCCATCCACAGCCTCCTACGAGCAGTACTTC; CDR3: CASSPSTASYEQYF
size: once; D: -; V: TRBV19; J: TRBJ1-1; DNA: TGTGCCAGTAGTATTTGGGGAGGTCACACTGAAGCTTTCTTT; CDR3: CASSIWGGHTEAFF
size: -; D: -; V: TRBV7-2; J: TRBJ1-5; DNA: TGTGCCAGCAGCTTAGTCGGGGCGGGGCGGCGCAATCAGCCCCAGCATTTT; CDR3: CASSLVGAGRRNQPQHF
size: -; D: -; V: TRBV5-1; J: TRBJ1-3; DNA: TGCGCCAGCAGCTTGGGCCGAGCAAGGGGCTCTGGAAACACCATATATTTT; CDR3: CASSLGRARGSGNTIYF
size: -; D: -; V: TRBV2; J: TRBJ1-1; DNA: TGTGCCAGCAGTGCCCAACGGGAAACTGAAGCTTTCTTT; CDR3: CASSAQRETEAFF
size: -; D: TRBD1; V: TRBV28; J: TRBJ2-3; DNA: TGTGCCAGCAGTTTGATCGACAGGGAAACAGATACGCAGTATTTT; CDR3: CASSLIDRETDTQYF
size: -; D: TRBD1; V: TRBV11-2; J: TRBJ2-5; DNA: TGTGCCAGCAGCTTAGGTTCAGGGGGCGGGGAGACCCAGTACTTC; CDR3: CASSLGSGGGETQYF
size: once; D: TRBD2; V: TRBV7-2; J: TRBJ2-5; DNA: TGTGCCAGCAGCTTCCTTCGACTAGCGGGGGGGCACCAGTACTTC; CDR3: CASSFLRLAGGHQYF
size: once; D: TRBD1; V: TRBV24-1; J: TRBJ1-4; DNA: TGTGCCACCAGCCGCGAGACAGGGCAACTGTTTTTT; CDR3: CATSRETGQLFF
size: few; D: -; V: TRBV2; J: TRBJ1-2; DNA: TGTGCCAGCAGGCGTACAGGGATTTTTAGCTACACCTTC; CDR3: CASRRTGIFSYTF
size: -; D: -; V: TRBV15; J: TRBJ2-3; DNA: TGTGCCACCAGCAGAGATCAGGGTAACAGGTTCGCAGATACGCAGTATTTT; CDR3: CATSRDQGNRFADTQYF
size: once; D: TRBD2; V: TRBV9; J: TRBJ2-3; DNA: TGTGCCAGCAGCGTTAGCGGGGCGGTCACAGATACGCAGTATTTT; CDR3: CASSVSGAVTDTQYF
size: -; D: TRBD1; V: TRBV5-6; J: TRBJ1-5; DNA: TGTGCCAGCAGCCCGACAGGGGGAACTCAGCCCCAGCATTTT; CDR3: CASSPTGGTQPQHF
size: -; D: -; V: TRBV5-1; J: TRBJ2-7; DNA: TGCGCCAGCTCGTGGCAGGGTTTATCCTACGAGCAGTACTTC; CDR3: CASSWQGLSYEQYF
size: -; D: -; V: TRBV28; J: TRBJ1-5; DNA: TGTGCCAGCAAAGGCCCAGGGGGCAATCAGCCCCAGCATTTT; CDR3: CASKGPGGNQPQHF
size: once; D: TRBD2; V: TRBV5-1; J: TRBJ2-3; DNA: TGCGCCAGCAGCCAACCTAGCGGGGGGGCAGATACGCAGTATTTT; CDR3: CASSQPSGGADTQYF
size: -; D: TRBD1; V: TRBV19; J: TRBJ1-6; DNA: TGTGCCAGTAGTGAGGGACAGGGTGCCGATAATTCACCCCTCCACTTT; CDR3: CASSEGQGADNSPLHF
size: -; D: -; V: TRBV4-1; J: TRBJ2-1; DNA: TGCGCCAGCAGCCCCCACGTTCTCCGGGGGGCGGGCTTAGATGAGCAGTTCTTC; CDR3: CASSPHVLRGAGLDEQFF
size: -; D: -; V: TRBV5-1; J: TRBJ2-1; DNA: TGCGCCAGCAGCTTGGCCGGAAAGGGGACCTACAATGAGCAGTTCTTC; CDR3: CASSLAGKGTYNEQFF
size: -; D: -; V: TRBV20-1; J: TRBJ1-5; DNA: TGCAGTGCTAGTCCCAACCGGGAAAATAGCAATCAGCCCCAGCATTTT; CDR3: CSASPNRENSNQPQHF
size: -; D: -; V: TRBV4-1; J: TRBJ2-1; DNA: TGCGCCAGCAGCCAAGAAGGGGGTGGGGGTGAGCAGTTCTTC; CDR3: CASSQEGGGGEQFF
size: -; D: -; V: TRBV4-1; J: TRBJ2-5; DNA: TGCGCCAGCAGCCTCAGGGGTACGGAGACCCAGTACTTC; CDR3: CASSLRGTETQYF
size: -; D: -; V: TRBV5-1; J: TRBJ1-3; DNA: TGCGCCAGCAGCGTGGACATCATCTCTGGAAACACCATATATTTT; CDR3: CASSVDIISGNTIYF
size: -; D: -; V: TRBV5-5; J: TRBJ1-6; DNA: TGTGCCAGCCATACAGCCACCTATAATTCACCCCTCCACTTT; CDR3: CASHTATYNSPLHF
size: -; D: TRBD1; V: TRBV28; J: TRBJ1-5; DNA: TGTGCCAGCAGTCAACAGACAGGGCCTAATCAGCCCCAGCATTTT; CDR3: CASSQQTGPNQPQHF
size: -; D: -; V: TRBV7-6; J: TRBJ1-5; DNA: TGTGCCAGCAGCTTAGCACAGGGACAACATCAGCCCCAGCATTTT; CDR3: CASSLAQGQHQPQHF